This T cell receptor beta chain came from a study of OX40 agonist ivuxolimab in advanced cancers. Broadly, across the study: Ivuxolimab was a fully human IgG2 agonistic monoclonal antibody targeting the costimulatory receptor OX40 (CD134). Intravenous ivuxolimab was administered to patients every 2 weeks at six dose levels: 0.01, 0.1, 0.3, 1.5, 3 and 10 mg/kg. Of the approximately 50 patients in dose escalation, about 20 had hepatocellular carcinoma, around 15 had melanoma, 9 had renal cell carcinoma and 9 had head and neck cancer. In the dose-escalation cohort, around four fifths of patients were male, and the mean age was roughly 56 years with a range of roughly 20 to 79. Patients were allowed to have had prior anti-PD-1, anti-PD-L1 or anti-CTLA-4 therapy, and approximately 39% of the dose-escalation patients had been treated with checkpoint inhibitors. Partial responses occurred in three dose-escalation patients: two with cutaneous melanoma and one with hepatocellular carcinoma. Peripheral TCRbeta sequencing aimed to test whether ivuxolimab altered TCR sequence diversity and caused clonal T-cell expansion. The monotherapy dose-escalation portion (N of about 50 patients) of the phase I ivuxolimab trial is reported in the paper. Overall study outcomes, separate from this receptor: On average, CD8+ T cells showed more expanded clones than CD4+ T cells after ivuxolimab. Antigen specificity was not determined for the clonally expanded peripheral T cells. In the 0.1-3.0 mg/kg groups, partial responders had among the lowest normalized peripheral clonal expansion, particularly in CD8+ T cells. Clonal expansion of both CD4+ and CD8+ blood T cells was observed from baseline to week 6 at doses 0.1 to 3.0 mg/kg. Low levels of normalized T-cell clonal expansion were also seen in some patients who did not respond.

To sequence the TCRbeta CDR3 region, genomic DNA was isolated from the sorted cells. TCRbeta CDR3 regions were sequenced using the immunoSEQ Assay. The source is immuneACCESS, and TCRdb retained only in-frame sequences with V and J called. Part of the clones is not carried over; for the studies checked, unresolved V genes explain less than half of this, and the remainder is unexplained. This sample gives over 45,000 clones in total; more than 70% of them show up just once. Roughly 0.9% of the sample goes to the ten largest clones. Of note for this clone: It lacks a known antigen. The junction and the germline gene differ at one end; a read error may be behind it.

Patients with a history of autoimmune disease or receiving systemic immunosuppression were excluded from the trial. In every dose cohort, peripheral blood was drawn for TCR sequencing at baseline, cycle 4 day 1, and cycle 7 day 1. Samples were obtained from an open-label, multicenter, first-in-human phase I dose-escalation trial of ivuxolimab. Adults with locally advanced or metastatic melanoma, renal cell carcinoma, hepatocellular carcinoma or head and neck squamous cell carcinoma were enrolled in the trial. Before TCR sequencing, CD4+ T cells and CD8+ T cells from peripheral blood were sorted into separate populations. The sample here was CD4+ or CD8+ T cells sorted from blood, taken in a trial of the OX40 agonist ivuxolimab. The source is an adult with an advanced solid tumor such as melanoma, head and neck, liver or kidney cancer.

The CDR3 region reads CSAATRSYSLF. The DNA sequence is as follows: TGCAGCGCCGCGACTCGTTCCTACTCCCTCTTC. The rearranged chain carries TRBV29-1 and TRBJ2-1, with the identity of the D gene unclear. From the cysteine up to the phenylalanine, the CDR3 has a length of 11 residues. Only the CDR3 region is kept as DNA, spanning 33 bases read in frame from base 1. Reading the germline V gene gives CDR1 SQVTM and CDR2 ANQGSEA.